A selection of T cell receptor beta chains follows, all from one sample in a study of cytomegalovirus exposure and HLA in healthy donors. Libraries were prepared by immunoSEQ multiplex PCR; TCRdb keeps only in-frame clonotypes and omits some of them. This table holds 150,000 or so clones, roughly 72% found once. The sample was PBMCs. The origin of the receptors is a woman between 40 and 55 years old in good health and CMV-seronegative. Both conserved end residues are part of each CDR3. A D gene is named only where the DNA matches it firmly. Clone size is shown for a subset of rows, as once, few, many or a class of expanded clone.

CDR3 DNA	CDR3 protein	D gene	V gene	J gene	clone size
TGTGCCAGCAGCCTACTACCGGGAGGGCAAGAGACCCAGTACTTC	CASSLLPGGQETQYF	TRBD2	TRBV7-9	TRBJ2-5	NA
TGTGCCAGCACCACGGAGGTAGGAAGAGCCGGGCAGTTCTTC	CASTTEVGRAGQFF	NA	TRBV2	TRBJ2-1	NA
TGTGCCAGCAGTTCCCCTAGGACTAGCGGCACAGATACGCAGTATTTT	CASSSPRTSGTDTQYF	TRBD2	TRBV28	TRBJ2-3	NA
TGTGCCACCAGCAGGTCAGGATCGATTCCGGATACGCAGTATTTT	CATSRSGSIPDTQYF	NA	TRBV15	TRBJ2-3	NA
TGTGCCAGCTCACCGGGACAGGGGAACACTGAAGCTTTCTTT	CASSPGQGNTEAFF	TRBD1	TRBV18	TRBJ1-1	NA
TGTGCCAGCAGTTACTCCAGCTCCTACGAGCAGTACTTC	CASSYSSSYEQYF	NA	TRBV6-5	TRBJ2-7	NA
TGTGCCAGCAGCCCGTCCAGGGCCGGGGAGCTGTTTTTT	CASSPSRAGELFF	NA	TRBV6-5	TRBJ2-2	NA
TGTGCCCTGCCCCCTGGACTTTCTAGCTCCTACGAGCAGTACTTC	CALPPGLSSSYEQYF	NA	TRBV2	TRBJ2-7	NA
TGTGCCAGCAGTGGGAGAACAGACCCTACGAGTCGTCAGTACTTC	CASSGRTDPTSRQYF	NA	TRBV6-5	TRBJ2-7	NA
TGTGCCAGCAGCATAGACAGGGTCGGTAGGACAAACATTCAGTACTTC	CASSIDRVGRTNIQYF	TRBD1	TRBV7-8	TRBJ2-4	once
TGCGCCAGCAGCTTGGGACAGGGAATGTCCAACGAGCAGTACTTC	CASSLGQGMSNEQYF	TRBD1	TRBV5-1	TRBJ2-7	NA
TGTGCCAGCAGCGCAGGGTTTACCAATCAGCCCCAGCATTTT	CASSAGFTNQPQHF	NA	TRBV9	TRBJ1-5	NA
TGTGCGAGCGGGGGCCAGTTTAATGAAAAACTGTTTTTT	CASGGQFNEKLFF	NA	TRBV27	TRBJ1-4	NA
TGTGCCATCAGTGGGAGGGCTAGCGGCTACAATGAGCAGTTCTTC	CAISGRASGYNEQFF	TRBD2	TRBV10-3	TRBJ2-1	NA
TGTGCCAGCAGCAGATACAGGGCGTATAGCAATCAGCCCCAGCATTTT	CASSRYRAYSNQPQHF	NA	TRBV7-8	TRBJ1-5	few
TGTGCCAGCAGCCACCCCGGGGGGAGGCATCAGCCCCAGCATTTT	CASSHPGGRHQPQHF	NA	TRBV5-8	TRBJ1-5	few
TGTGCCATCAGTGAGGGGGCAGGGAACACTGAAGCTTTCTTT	CAISEGAGNTEAFF	NA	TRBV10-3	TRBJ1-1	once
TGTGCCACCAGCCGAGACAGGGGGTTTGGTGAAGCTTTCTTT	CATSRDRGFGEAFF	TRBD1	TRBV15	TRBJ1-1	NA